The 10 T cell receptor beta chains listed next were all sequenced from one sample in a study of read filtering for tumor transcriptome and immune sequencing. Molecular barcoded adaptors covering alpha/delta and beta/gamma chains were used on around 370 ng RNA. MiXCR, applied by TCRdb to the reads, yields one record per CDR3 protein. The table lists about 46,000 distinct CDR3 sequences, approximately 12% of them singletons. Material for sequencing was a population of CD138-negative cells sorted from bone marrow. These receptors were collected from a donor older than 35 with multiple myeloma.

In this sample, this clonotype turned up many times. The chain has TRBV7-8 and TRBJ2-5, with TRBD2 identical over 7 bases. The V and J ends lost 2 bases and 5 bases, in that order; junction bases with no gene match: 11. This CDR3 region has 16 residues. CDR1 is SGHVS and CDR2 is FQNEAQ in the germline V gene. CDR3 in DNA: TGTGCCAGCAGCTTAATTCTAGCGGCTGGGGGGGAGACCCAGTACTTC. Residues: CASSLILAAGGETQYF.

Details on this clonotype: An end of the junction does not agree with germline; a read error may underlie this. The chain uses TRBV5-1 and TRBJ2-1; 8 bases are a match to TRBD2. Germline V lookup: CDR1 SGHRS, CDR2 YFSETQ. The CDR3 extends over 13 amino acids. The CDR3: CASSELAVTYQVF. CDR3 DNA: TGCGCCAGCAGTGAACTAGCGGTTACATATCAGGTCTTC.

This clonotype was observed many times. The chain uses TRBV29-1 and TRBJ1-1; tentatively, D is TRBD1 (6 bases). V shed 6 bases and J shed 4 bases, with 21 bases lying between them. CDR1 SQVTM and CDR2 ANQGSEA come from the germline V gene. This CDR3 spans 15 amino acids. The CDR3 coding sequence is TGCAGCGTCAGAATACAAGGGAGGGGGGCCACTGAAGCTTTCTTT. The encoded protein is CSVRIQGRGATEAFF. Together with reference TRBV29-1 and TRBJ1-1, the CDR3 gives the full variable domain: SAVISQKPSRDICQRGTSLTIQCQVDSQVTMMFWYRQQPGQSLTLIATANQGSEATYESGFVIDKFPISRPNLTFSTLTVSNMSPEDSSIYLCSVRIQGRGATEAFFGQGTRLTVV.

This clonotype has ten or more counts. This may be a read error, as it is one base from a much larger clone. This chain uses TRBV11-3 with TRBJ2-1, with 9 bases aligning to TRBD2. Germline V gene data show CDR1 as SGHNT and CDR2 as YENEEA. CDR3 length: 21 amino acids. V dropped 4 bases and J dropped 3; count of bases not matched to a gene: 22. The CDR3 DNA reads TGTGCCAGCAGCTCCGGCCGACGGGGGACTAGCATGGACGCCCTCTACAATGAGCAGTTCTTC. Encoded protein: CASSSGRRGTSMDALYNEQFF.

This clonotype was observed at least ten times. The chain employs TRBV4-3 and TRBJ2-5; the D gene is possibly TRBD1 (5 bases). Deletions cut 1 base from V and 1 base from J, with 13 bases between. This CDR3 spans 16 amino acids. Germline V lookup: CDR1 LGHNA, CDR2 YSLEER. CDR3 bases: TGCGCCAGCAGCCAAGTAATTATCGACAGCCAAGAGACCCAGTACTTC. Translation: CASSQVIIDSQETQYF.

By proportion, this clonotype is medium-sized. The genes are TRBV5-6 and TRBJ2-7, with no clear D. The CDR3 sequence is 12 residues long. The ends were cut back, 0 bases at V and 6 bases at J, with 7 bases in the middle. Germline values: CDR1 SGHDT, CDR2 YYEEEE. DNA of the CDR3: TGTGCCAGCAGCTTGGGGACCGCCGAGCAGTACTTC. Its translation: CASSLGTAEQYF.

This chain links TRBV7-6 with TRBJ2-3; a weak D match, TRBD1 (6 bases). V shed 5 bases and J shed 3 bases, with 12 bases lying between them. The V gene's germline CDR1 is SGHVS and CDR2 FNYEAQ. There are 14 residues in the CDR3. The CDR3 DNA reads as TGTGCCAGCAGCAGTGGACAGAGAACAGATACGCAGTATTTT. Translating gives CASSSGQRTDTQYF.

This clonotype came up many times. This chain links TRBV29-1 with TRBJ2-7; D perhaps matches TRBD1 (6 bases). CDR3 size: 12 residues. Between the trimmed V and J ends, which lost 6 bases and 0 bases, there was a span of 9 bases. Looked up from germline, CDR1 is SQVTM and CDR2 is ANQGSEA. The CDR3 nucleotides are TGCAGCGTCCTACAGGGCTCCTACGAGCAGTACTTC. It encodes CSVLQGSYEQYF.

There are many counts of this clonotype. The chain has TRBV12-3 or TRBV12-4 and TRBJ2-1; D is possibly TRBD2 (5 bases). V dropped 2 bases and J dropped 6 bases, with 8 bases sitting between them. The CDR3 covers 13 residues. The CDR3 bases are TGTGCCAGCAGTTTATCGGGGATCAATGAGCAGTTCTTC. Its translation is CASSLSGINEQFF.

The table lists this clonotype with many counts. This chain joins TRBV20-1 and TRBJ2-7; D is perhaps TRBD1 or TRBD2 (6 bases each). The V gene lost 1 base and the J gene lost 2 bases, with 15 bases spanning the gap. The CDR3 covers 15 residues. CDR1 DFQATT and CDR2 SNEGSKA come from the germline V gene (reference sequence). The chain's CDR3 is CSARVPKRGPYEQYF. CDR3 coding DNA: TGCAGTGCTAGAGTGCCTAAACGGGGGCCCTACGAGCAGTACTTC.